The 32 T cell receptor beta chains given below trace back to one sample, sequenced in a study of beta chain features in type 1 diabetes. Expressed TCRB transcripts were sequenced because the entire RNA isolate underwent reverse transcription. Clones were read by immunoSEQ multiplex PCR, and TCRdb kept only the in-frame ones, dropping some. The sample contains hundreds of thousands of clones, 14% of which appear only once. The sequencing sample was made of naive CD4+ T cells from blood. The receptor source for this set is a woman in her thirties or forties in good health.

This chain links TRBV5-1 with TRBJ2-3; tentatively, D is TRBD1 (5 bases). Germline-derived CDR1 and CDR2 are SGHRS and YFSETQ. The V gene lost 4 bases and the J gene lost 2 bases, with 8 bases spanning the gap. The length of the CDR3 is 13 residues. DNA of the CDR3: TGCGCCAGCAGCACCGGACACACAGATACGCAGTATTTT. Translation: CASSTGHTDTQYF.

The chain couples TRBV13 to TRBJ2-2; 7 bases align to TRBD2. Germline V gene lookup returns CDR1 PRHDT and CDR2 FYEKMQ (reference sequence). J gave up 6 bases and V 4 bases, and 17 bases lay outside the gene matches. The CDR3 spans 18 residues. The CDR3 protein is CASSSLRQRGIPPGELFF. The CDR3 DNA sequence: TGTGCCAGCAGCTCTCTCCGGCAGCGGGGAATACCCCCCGGGGAGCTGTTTTTT.

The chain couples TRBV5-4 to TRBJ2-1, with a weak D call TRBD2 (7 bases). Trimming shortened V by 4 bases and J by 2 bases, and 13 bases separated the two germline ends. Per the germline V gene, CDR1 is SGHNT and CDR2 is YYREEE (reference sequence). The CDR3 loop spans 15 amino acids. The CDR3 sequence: CASSPGGRPYNEQFF. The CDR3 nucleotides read TGTGCCAGCAGCCCCGGGGGGCGACCCTACAATGAGCAGTTCTTC.

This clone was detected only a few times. The CDR3 is CASSLTGTEAFF. The CDR3 region has the DNA TGTGCCAGCTCTCTAACAGGTACTGAAGCTTTCTTT. This rearrangement joins TRBV18 to TRBJ1-1; possible D gene TRBD1, 5 bases. The length of the CDR3 is 12 residues. The germline gives CDR1 KGHSH, CDR2 LQKENI. V was cut by 6 bases and J by 5 bases, with 10 bases left in between.

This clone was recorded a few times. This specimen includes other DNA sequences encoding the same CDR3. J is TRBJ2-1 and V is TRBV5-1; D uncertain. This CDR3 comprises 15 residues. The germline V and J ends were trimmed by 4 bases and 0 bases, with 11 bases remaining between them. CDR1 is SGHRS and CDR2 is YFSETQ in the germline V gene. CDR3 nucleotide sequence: TGCGCCAGCAGCCTCGCAGGTAGCTCCTACAATGAGCAGTTCTTC. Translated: CASSLAGSSYNEQFF.

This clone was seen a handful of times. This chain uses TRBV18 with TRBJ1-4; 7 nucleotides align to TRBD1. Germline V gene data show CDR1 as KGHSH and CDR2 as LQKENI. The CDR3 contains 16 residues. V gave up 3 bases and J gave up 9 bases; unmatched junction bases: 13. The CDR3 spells CASSPRDRIRPQKLFF. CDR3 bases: TGTGCCAGCTCACCCCGGGACAGAATTCGTCCACAAAAACTGTTTTTT.

The CDR3 loop is CASSFGLAVTRSHEQYF. The CDR3 DNA sequence: TGCGCCAGCAGCTTTGGACTAGCGGTCACACGATCCCACGAGCAGTACTTC. The chain carries TRBV5-1 and TRBJ2-7, with 10 bases lining up with TRBD2. V dropped 2 bases and J dropped 5; count of bases not matched to a gene: 13. This CDR3 is 17 amino acids long. In germline, CDR1 is SGHRS, CDR2 YFSETQ.

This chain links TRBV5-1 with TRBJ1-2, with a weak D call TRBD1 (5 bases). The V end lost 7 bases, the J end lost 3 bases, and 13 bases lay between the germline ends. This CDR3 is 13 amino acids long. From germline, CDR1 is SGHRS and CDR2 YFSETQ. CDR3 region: CASGPQGDYGYTF. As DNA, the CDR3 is TGCGCCAGCGGCCCCCAGGGTGACTATGGCTACACCTTC. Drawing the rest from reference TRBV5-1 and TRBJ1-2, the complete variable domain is KAGVTQTPRYLIKTRGQQVTLSCSPISGHRSVSWYQQTPGQGLQFLFEYFSETQRNKGNFPGRFSGRQFSNSRSEMNVSTLELGDSALYLCASGPQGDYGYTFGSGTRLTVV.

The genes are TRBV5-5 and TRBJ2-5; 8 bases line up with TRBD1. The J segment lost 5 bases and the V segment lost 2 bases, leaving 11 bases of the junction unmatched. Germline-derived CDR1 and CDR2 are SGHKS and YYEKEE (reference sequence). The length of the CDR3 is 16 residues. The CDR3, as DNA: TGTGCCAGCAGCTTATTAGGGACAGGTATCGGTGAGACCCAGTACTTC. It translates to CASSLLGTGIGETQYF.

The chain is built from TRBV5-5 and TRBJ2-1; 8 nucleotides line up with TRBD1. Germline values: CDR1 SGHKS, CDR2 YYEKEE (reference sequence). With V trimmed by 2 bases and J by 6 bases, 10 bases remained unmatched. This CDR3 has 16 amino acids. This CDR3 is CASSLQTGVLGNEQFF. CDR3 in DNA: TGTGCCAGCAGCTTACAGACAGGGGTCCTAGGCAATGAGCAGTTCTTC. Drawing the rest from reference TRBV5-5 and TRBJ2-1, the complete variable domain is DAGVTQSPTHLIKTRGQQVTLRCSPISGHKSVSWYQQVLGQGPQFIFQYYEKEERGRGNFPDRFSARQFPNYSSELNVNALLLGDSALYLCASSLQTGVLGNEQFFGPGTRLTVL.

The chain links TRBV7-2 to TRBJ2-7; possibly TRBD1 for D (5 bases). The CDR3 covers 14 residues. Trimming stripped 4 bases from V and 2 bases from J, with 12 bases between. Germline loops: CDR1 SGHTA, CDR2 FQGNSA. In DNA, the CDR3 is TGTGCCAGCAGCTCCCAGGGTAACACCTACGAGCAGTACTTC. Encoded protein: CASSSQGNTYEQYF. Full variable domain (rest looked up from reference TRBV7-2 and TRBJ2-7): GAGVSQSPSNKVTEKGKDVELRCDPISGHTALYWYRQSLGQGLEFLIYFQGNSAPDKSGLPSDRFSAERTGGSVSTLTIQRTQQEDSAVYLCASSSQGNTYEQYFGPGTRLTVT.

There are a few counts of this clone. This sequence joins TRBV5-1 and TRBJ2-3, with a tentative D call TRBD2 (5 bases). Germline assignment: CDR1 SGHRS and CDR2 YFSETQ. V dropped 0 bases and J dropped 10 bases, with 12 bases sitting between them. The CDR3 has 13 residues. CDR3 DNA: TGCGCCAGCAGCTTGGCGGGGAGATCCTCGCAGTATTTT. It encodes CASSLAGRSSQYF. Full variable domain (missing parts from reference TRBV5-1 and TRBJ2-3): KAGVTQTPRYLIKTRGQQVTLSCSPISGHRSVSWYQQTPGQGLQFLFEYFSETQRNKGNFPGRFSGRQFSNSRSEMNVSTLELGDSALYLCASSLAGRSSQYFGPGTRLTVL.

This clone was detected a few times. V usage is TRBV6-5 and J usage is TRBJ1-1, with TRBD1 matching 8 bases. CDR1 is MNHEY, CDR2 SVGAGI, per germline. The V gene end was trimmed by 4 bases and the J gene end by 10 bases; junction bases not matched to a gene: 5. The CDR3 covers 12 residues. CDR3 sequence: CASSFDRGTAFF. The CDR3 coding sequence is TGTGCCAGCAGTTTCGACAGGGGTACAGCTTTCTTT.

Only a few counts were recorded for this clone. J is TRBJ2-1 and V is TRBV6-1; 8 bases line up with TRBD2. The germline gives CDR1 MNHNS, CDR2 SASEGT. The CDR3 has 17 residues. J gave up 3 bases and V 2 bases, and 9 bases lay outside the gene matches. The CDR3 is CASSETVSGTLYNEQFF. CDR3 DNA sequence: TGTGCCAGCAGTGAAACCGTTAGCGGGACCCTCTACAATGAGCAGTTCTTC.

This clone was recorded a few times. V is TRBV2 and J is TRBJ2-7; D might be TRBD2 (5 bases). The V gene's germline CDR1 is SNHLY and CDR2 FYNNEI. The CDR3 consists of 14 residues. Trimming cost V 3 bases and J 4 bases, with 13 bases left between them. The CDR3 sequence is CASSDLLAWYEQYF. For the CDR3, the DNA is TGTGCCAGCAGTGATTTGCTAGCTTGGTACGAGCAGTACTTC.

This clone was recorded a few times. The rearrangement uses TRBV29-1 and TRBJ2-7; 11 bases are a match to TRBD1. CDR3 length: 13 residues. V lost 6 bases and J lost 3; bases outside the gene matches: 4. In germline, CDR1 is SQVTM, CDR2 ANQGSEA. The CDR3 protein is CSVGTGGIYEQYF. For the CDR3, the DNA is TGCAGCGTGGGGACAGGGGGAATCTACGAGCAGTACTTC.

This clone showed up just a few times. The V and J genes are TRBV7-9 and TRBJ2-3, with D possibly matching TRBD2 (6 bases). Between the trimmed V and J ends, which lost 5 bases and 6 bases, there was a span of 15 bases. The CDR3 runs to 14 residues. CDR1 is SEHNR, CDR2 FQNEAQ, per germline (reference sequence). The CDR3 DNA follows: TGTGCCAGCAGCCGTAGCGGAACTGGGGATACGCAGTATTTT. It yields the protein CASSRSGTGDTQYF. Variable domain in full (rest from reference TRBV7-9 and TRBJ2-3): DTGVSQNPRHKITKRGQNVTFRCDPISEHNRLYWYRQTLGQGPEFLTYFQNEAQLEKSRLLSDRFSAERPKGSFSTLEIQRTEQGDSAMYLCASSRSGTGDTQYFGPGTRLTVL.

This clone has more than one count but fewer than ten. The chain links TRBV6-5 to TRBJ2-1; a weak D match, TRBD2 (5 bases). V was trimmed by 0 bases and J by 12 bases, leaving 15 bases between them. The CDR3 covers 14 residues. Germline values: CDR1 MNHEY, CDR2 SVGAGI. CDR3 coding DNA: TGTGCCAGCAGTTACTCGGAACCGACTAAGGTGCAGTTCTTC. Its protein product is CASSYSEPTKVQFF.

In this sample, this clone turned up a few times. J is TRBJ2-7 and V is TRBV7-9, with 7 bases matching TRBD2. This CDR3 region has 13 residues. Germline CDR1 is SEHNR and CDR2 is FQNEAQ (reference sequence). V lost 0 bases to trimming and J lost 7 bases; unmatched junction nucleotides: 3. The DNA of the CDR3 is TGTGCCAGCAGCTTAGCGTCGCGGGGGGAGCAGTACTTC. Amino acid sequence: CASSLASRGEQYF.

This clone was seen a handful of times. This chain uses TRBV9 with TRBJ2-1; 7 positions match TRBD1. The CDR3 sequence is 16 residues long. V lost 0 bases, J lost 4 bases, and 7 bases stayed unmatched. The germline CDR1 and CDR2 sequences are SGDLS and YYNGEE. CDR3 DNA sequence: TGTGCCAGCAGCGTAGCCGGGACAGCTACTTACAATGAGCAGTTCTTC. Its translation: CASSVAGTATYNEQFF.

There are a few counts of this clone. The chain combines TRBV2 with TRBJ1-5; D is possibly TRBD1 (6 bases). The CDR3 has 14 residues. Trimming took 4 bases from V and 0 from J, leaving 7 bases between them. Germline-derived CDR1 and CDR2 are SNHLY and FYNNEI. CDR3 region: CASSGQDSNQPQHF. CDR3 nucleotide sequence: TGTGCCAGCAGTGGACAGGATAGCAATCAGCCCCAGCATTTT.

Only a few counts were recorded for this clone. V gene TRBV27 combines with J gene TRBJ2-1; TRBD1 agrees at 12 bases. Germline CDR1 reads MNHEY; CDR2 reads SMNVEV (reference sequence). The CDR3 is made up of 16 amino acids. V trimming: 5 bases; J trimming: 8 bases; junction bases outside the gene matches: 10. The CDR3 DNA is TGTGCCAGCAGTACTACCGGGACAGGGGGCTTCCATGAGCAGTTCTTC. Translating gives CASSTTGTGGFHEQFF.

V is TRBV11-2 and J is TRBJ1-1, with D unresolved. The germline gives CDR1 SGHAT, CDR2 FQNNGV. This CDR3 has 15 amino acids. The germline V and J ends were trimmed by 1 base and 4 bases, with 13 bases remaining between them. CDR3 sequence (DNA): TGTGCCAGCAGCTTAGGGAGGGTTCCCAGCACTGAAGCTTTCTTT. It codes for CASSLGRVPSTEAFF. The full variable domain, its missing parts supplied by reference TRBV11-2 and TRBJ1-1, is EAGVAQSPRYKIIEKRQSVAFWCNPISGHATLYWYQQILGQGPKLLIQFQNNGVVDDSQLPKDRFSAERLKGVDSTLKIQPAKLEDSAVYLCASSLGRVPSTEAFFGQGTRLTVV.

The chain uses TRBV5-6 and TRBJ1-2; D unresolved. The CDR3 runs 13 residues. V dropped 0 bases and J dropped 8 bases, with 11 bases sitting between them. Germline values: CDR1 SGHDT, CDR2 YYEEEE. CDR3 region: CASSLVAVGGYTF. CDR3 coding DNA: TGTGCCAGCAGCTTGGTGGCCGTCGGGGGCTACACCTTC.

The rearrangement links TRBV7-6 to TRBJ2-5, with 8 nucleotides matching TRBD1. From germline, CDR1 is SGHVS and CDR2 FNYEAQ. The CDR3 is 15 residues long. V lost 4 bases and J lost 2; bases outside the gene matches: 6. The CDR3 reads CASSSRTGYQETQYF. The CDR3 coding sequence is TGTGCCAGCAGCTCCCGGACAGGGTATCAAGAGACCCAGTACTTC.

CDR3 coding DNA: TGCGCCAGCAGCGGGGCAGGGGGCTCCTACGAGCAGTACTTC. Protein: CASSGAGGSYEQYF. The V call is TRBV4-3, the J call TRBJ2-7; 7 bases agree with TRBD1. The length of the CDR3 is 14 residues. The V gene's germline CDR1 is LGHNA and CDR2 YSLEER. Unmatched junction bases numbered 4, after V lost 5 bases and J lost 0 bases.

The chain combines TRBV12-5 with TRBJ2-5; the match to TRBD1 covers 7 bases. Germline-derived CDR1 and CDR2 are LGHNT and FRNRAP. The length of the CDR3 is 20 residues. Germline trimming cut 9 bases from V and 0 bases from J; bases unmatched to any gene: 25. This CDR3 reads CASLDTGAWWSQRNQETQYF. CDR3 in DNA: TGTGCTAGCCTAGACACAGGGGCGTGGTGGTCTCAACGAAACCAAGAGACCCAGTACTTC.

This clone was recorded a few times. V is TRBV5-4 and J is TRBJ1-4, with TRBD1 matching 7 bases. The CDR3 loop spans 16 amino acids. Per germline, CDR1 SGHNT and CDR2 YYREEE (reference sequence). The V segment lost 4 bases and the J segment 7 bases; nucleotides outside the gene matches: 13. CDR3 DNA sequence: TGTGCCAGCAGCAGACTAGGACAGGTGGACGGTGAAAAACTGTTTTTT. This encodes CASSRLGQVDGEKLFF.

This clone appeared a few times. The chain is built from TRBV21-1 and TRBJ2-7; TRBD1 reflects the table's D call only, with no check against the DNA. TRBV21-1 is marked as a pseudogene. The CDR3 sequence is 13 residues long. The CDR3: CASTSVRDYEQYF. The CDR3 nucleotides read TGTGCCAGCACCTCAGTCAGGGATTACGAGCAGTACTTC.

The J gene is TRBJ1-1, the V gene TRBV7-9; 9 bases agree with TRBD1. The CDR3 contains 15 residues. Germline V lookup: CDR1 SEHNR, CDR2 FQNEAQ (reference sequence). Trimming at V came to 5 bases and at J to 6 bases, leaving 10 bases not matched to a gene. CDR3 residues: CASSAPGQGISEAFF. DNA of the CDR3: TGTGCCAGCAGCGCCCCCGGACAGGGGATCTCTGAAGCTTTCTTT.

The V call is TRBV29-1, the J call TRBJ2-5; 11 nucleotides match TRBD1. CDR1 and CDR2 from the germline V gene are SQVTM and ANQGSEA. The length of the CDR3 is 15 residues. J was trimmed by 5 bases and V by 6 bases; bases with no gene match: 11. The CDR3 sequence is CSVGTGTGGWETQYF. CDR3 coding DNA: TGCAGCGTGGGAACCGGGACAGGGGGGTGGGAGACCCAGTACTTC.

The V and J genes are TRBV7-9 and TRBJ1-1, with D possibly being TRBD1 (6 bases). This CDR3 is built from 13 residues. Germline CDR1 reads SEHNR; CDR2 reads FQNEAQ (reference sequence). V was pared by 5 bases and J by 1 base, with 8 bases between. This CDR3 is CASSRGQNTEAFF. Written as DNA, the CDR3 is TGTGCCAGCAGCCGGGGACAGAACACTGAAGCTTTCTTT. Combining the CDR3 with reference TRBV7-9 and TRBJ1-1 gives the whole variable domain DTGVSQNPRHKITKRGQNVTFRCDPISEHNRLYWYRQTLGQGPEFLTYFQNEAQLEKSRLLSDRFSAERPKGSFSTLEIQRTEQGDSAMYLCASSRGQNTEAFFGQGTRLTVV.